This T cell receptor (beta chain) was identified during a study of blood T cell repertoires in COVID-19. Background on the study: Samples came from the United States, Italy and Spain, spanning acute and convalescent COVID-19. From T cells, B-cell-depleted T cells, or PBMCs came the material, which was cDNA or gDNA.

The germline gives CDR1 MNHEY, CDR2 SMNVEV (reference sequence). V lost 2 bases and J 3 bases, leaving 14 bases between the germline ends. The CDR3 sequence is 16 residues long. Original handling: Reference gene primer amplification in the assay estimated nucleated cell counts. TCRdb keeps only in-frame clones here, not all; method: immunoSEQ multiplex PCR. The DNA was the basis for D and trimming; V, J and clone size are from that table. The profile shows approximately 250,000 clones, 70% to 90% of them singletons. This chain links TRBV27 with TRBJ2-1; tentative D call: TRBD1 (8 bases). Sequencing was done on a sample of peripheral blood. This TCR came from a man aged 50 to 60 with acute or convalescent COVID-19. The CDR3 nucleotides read TGTGCCAGCAGTTTACCGACAGGGGAGGGCTACAATGAGCAGTTCTTC. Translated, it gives CASSLPTGEGYNEQFF.